These 11 T cell receptor beta chains came from one sample sequenced in a study of cytomegalovirus exposure and HLA in healthy donors. Method: immunoSEQ multiplex PCR; TCRdb's copy keeps in-frame clones and lacks some. The sample has 260,000 or so clones, approximately 87% seen once. Sequencing was done on a sample of PBMCs. Receptors were obtained from a man between 18 and 29 years old in good health and CMV-seronegative.

The CDR3 DNA reads as TGTGCCATCAGTGCTGTCCAGGGGGGAAGCGAGCAGTACTTC. Residues: CAISAVQGGSEQYF. The gene calls are TRBV10-3 and TRBJ2-7; tentative D call: TRBD1 (7 bases). CDR3 length: 14 residues. Looked up from germline, CDR1 is ENHRY and CDR2 is SYGVKD. Trimming removed 4 bases from V and 6 bases from J, with 16 bases in between.

The chain links TRBV7-2 to TRBJ2-4; 7 bases agree with TRBD2. V lost 0 bases, J lost 8 bases, and 1 base stayed unmatched. Germline loops: CDR1 SGHTA, CDR2 FQGNSA. CDR3 length: 13 amino acids. CDR3 in DNA: TGTGCCAGCAGCTTAGCGGGAGGGGACATTCAGTACTTC. It is translated as CASSLAGGDIQYF.

V gene TRBV28 combines with J gene TRBJ2-7; unclear D gene. V gave up 7 bases and J gave up 4 bases, with 11 bases separating them. CDR3 size: 12 residues. The germline CDR1 and CDR2 sequences are MDHEN and SYDVKM. The CDR3 protein is CASNEYNYEQYF. The CDR3 region has the DNA TGTGCCAGCAATGAGTATAATTACGAGCAGTACTTC. The whole variable domain, filled in from reference TRBV28 and TRBJ2-7, reads DVKVTQSSRYLVKRTGEKVFLECVQDMDHENMFWYRQDPGLGLRLIYFSYDVKMKEKGDIPEGYSVSREKKERFSLILESASTNQTSMYLCASNEYNYEQYFGPGTRLTVT.

The chain has TRBV2 and TRBJ1-5; tentative D call: TRBD1 (6 bases). Trimming cost V 6 bases and J 7 bases, with 19 bases left between them. This CDR3 region has 15 residues. Germline V gene sequence: CDR1 SNHLY, CDR2 FYNNEI. The CDR3 bases are TGTGCCAGCAGGGCCCGGGACATCCAAGACCAGCCCCAGCATTTT. Translated, it gives CASRARDIQDQPQHF.

The CDR3 DNA reads TGTGCCAGCAGCTTTCTGGACAGTAGGGTTGAAAAACTGTTTTTT. It yields the protein CASSFLDSRVEKLFF. V gene TRBV7-8 combines with J gene TRBJ1-4, with a possible D match to TRBD1 (6 bases). Trimming removed 3 bases at V and 7 bases at J, with 15 bases between. The CDR3 consists of 15 residues. CDR1 and CDR2 (germline): SGHVS, FQNEAQ.

This clone appeared a single time. J is TRBJ1-4 and V is TRBV7-9; maybe TRBD1 (5 bases). Looked up from germline, CDR1 is SEHNR and CDR2 is FQNEAQ (reference sequence). This CDR3 comprises 18 residues. The V end was cut by 5 bases, the J end by 0 bases, with 19 bases between. The CDR3 here is CASSPISDISATNEKLFF. The DNA for the CDR3 is TGTGCCAGCAGCCCCATTTCGGACATTTCTGCAACTAATGAAAAACTGTTTTTT.

V is TRBV19 and J is TRBJ2-1, with 10 bases that match TRBD1. V dropped 7 bases and J dropped 4; count of bases not matched to a gene: 7. Germline V gene data show CDR1 as LNHDA and CDR2 as SQIVND (reference sequence). The CDR3 covers 15 residues. DNA for the CDR3: TGTGCCAGTACGACGACAGGGGGCGTGTACAATGAGCAGTTCTTC. Residues: CASTTTGGVYNEQFF. The full variable domain, with the rest looked up from reference TRBV19 and TRBJ2-1, is DGGITQSPKYLFRKEGQNVTLSCEQNLNHDAMYWYRQDPGQGLRLIYYSQIVNDFQKGDIAEGYSVSREKKESFPLTVTSAQKNPTAFYLCASTTTGGVYNEQFFGPGTRLTVL.

The rearrangement joins TRBV5-4 to TRBJ2-7; perhaps TRBD1 as D (5 bases). V was trimmed by 0 bases and J by 2 bases, leaving 12 bases between them. CDR1 and CDR2 (germline): SGHNT, YYREEE (reference sequence). There are 15 residues in the CDR3. CDR3 nucleotides: TGTGCCAGCAGCTTGGTCTTAGGGGCCCCCTACGAGCAGTACTTC. It translates to CASSLVLGAPYEQYF.

This clone has just a few counts. The chain links TRBV28 to TRBJ1-2, with unresolved D. Germline lookup yields CDR1 MDHEN and CDR2 SYDVKM. There are 11 residues in the CDR3. The germline V and J ends were trimmed by 3 bases and 8 bases, with 7 bases remaining between them. The CDR3 nucleotides read TGTGCCAGCAGTTTCAAACGGGGCTACACCTTC. Translation: CASSFKRGYTF.

This chain uses TRBV4-3 with TRBJ2-1; D call uncertain. This CDR3 spans 15 amino acids. V shed 0 bases and J shed 4 bases, with 10 bases lying between them. Germline values: CDR1 LGHNA, CDR2 YSLEER. CDR3 sequence (DNA): TGCGCCAGCAGCCAAGATCGTCACAGATACAATGAGCAGTTCTTC. Translation gives CASSQDRHRYNEQFF.

Ten or more counts support this clone. V usage is TRBV7-3 and J usage is TRBJ2-3, with 8 nucleotides matching TRBD2. The CDR3 length is 15 residues. V gave up 5 bases and J gave up 0 bases; unmatched junction bases: 4. From germline, CDR1 is SGHTA and CDR2 FQGTGA. The CDR3 is CASSPSGGSTDTQYF. CDR3 coding DNA: TGTGCCAGCAGCCCGAGCGGGGGAAGCACAGATACGCAGTATTTT.